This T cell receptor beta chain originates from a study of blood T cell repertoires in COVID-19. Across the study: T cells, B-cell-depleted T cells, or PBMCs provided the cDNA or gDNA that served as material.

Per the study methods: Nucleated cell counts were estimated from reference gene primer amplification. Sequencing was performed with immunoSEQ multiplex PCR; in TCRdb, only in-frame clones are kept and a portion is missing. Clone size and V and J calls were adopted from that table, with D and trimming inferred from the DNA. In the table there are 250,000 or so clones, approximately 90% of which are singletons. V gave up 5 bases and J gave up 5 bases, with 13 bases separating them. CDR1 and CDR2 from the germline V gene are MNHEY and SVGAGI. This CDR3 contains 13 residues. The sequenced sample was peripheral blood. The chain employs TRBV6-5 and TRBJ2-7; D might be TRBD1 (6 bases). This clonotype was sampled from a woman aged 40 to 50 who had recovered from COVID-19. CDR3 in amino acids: CASSTTGRNEQYF. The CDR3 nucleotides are TGTGCCAGCAGTACGACAGGCCGAAACGAGCAGTACTTC.